Below, 9 T cell receptor beta chains from the same sample are listed, as sequenced in a study of T cells expressing NK-cell markers (dated by TCRdb to 2018 to 2021). To prepare the library, 5' RACE was applied. TCRdb lists the instrument as Illumina HiSeq 2000. TCRdb reprocessed the reads; each CDR3 protein sequence makes one entry, and DNA is unavailable. Per the sample table, the count is about 170,000 distinct CDR3 sequences. Around 20% of the sample goes to the ten largest clones. Sequencing was done on a sample of blood T cells: a sorted CD56 or NKG2C T cell subset, CD4+ or CD8+ T cells, or bulk PBMC T cells (not recorded which). Receptors originate from a man aged 18-75 years in good health.

The V gene is TRBV14, the J gene TRBJ2-7; the TRBD1 assignment by TCRdb is unverifiable without DNA. There are 16 residues in the CDR3. CDR1 and CDR2 from the germline V gene are SGHDN and FVKESK. CDR3 residues: CASRPSEGANFGEQYF. Combining the CDR3 with reference TRBV14 and TRBJ2-7 gives the whole variable domain EAGVTQFPSHSVIEKGQTVTLRCDPISGHDNLYWYRRVMGKEIKFLLHFVKESKQDESGMPNNRFLAERTGGTYSTLKVQPAELEDSGVYFCASRPSEGANFGEQYFGPGTRLTVT.

V usage is TRBV20-1 and J usage is TRBJ2-2. The V gene's germline CDR1 is DFQATT and CDR2 SNEGSKA (reference sequence). The CDR3 runs 15 residues. CDR3 sequence reads: CSARDPLAVGGELFF.

The V gene is TRBV29-1, the J gene TRBJ2-5. The CDR3 consists of 11 residues. Germline lookup yields CDR1 SQVTM and CDR2 ANQGSEA. The CDR3 loop reads CSVVGQETQYF.

This chain links TRBV4-1 with TRBJ2-1; no DNA is available, so the TRBD1 call from TCRdb remains unchecked. Germline CDR1 and CDR2: MGHRA and YSYEKL. This CDR3 comprises 13 residues. This CDR3 reads CASRGQGSNEQFF.

This sequence joins TRBV5-6 and TRBJ1-6. Germline lookup yields CDR1 SGHDT and CDR2 YYEEEE. The CDR3 is made up of 13 amino acids. This CDR3 reads CASSPLLNSPLHF. Full variable domain (rest looked up from reference TRBV5-6 and TRBJ1-6): DAGVTQSPTHLIKTRGQQVTLRCSPKSGHDTVSWYQQALGQGPQFIFQYYEEEERQRGNFPDRFSGHQFPNYSSELNVNALLLGDSALYLCASSPLLNSPLHFGNGTRLTVT.

The chain combines TRBV7-2 with TRBJ2-3; there is no DNA to check the TCRdb D call of TRBD1. The CDR3 sequence is 16 residues long. Per the germline V gene, CDR1 is SGHTA and CDR2 is FQGNSA. CDR3 loop: CASSLAHRGGTDTQYF.

This sequence joins TRBV24-1 and TRBJ2-7; the TCRdb D gene call, TRBD2, has no DNA to confirm it. From germline, CDR1 is KGHDR and CDR2 SFDVKD. The CDR3 runs 13 residues. This CDR3 is CATTDESGYEQYF.

The rearrangement links TRBV10-3 to TRBJ2-1; TCRdb's D call of TRBD2 is untestable without DNA. Germline CDR1 and CDR2: ENHRY and SYGVKD. This CDR3 has 16 amino acids. This chain's CDR3 is CAISESAGTQYNEQFF.

The V gene is TRBV5-6, the J gene TRBJ2-3; absent DNA, TCRdb's TRBD1 call cannot be checked. Germline-derived CDR1 and CDR2 are SGHDT and YYEEEE. This CDR3 spans 15 amino acids. The CDR3 region is CASSFAGAPTDTQYF.